What follows are 10 T cell receptor beta chains derived from one specimen sequenced in a study of blood T cell repertoires in COVID-19. Repertoires were generated with immunoSEQ multiplex PCR, while TCRdb's copy carries only in-frame clones and drops some. The sample lists around 700,000 clones, around 89% occurring once. The material sequenced was peripheral blood. Receptor source: a woman under 30 with acute or convalescent COVID-19.

DNA of the CDR3: TGTGCCAGCAGCTCAGCCGGGACAGGGGGCCACGAGCAGTACTTC. Amino acids: CASSSAGTGGHEQYF. The V gene is TRBV7-9, the J gene TRBJ2-7; TRBD1 aligns across 12 bases. This CDR3 has 15 amino acids. Germline V gives CDR1 SEHNR, CDR2 FQNEAQ (reference sequence). V was pared by 4 bases and J by 5 bases, with 6 bases of the junction left unmatched.

This clone has only a few counts. The gene calls are TRBV4-3 and TRBJ1-4; 8 bases agree with TRBD1. V gave up 4 bases and J gave up 7 bases; unmatched junction bases: 20. The germline V gene has CDR1 LGHNA and CDR2 YSLEER. The CDR3 spans 19 residues. The CDR3 DNA follows: TGCGCCAGCAGCCGCGGGGACAGGCCCACGCGACCTCTAATTGAAAAACTGTTTTTT. Translated, it gives CASSRGDRPTRPLIEKLFF.

V is TRBV12-3 or TRBV12-4 and J is TRBJ1-1; TRBD1 matches at 8 bases. V shed 10 bases and J 11 bases; nucleotides not matched to a gene: 15. This CDR3 spans 13 amino acids. Here the CDR3 reads CATQRGQDDNAFF. The CDR3 DNA reads TGTGCCACCCAAAGGGGACAGGACGACAATGCTTTCTTT.

CDR3 DNA sequence: TGTGCCAGTAGCACAGCGGGGGGGATCTACAATGAGCAGTTCTTC. Translated, it gives CASSTAGGIYNEQFF. V and J are TRBV19 and TRBJ2-1; TRBD2 agrees at 10 bases. Per germline, CDR1 LNHDA and CDR2 SQIVND (reference sequence). J lost 3 bases, V lost 6 bases, and 5 bases had no gene match. The CDR3 has 15 amino acids.

The chain recombines TRBV6-5 with TRBJ1-2; the D gene is possibly TRBD1 (6 bases). The CDR3 extends over 14 amino acids. From germline, CDR1 is MNHEY and CDR2 SVGAGI. V was clipped by 5 bases and J by 5 bases, with 15 bases between them. The CDR3 loop is CASSTTRGFYGYTF. The CDR3, as DNA: TGTGCCAGCAGTACCACAAGGGGGTTTTATGGCTACACCTTC.

CDR3: CASNTGGNNEQFF. CDR3 sequence (DNA): TGTGCCAGCAATACAGGGGGTAACAATGAGCAGTTCTTC. The chain uses TRBV12-3 or TRBV12-4 and TRBJ2-1; 8 positions match TRBD1. The CDR3 consists of 13 residues. The junction had 4 bases not matched to a gene; V was cut back by 7 bases and J by 5 bases.

The chain combines TRBV2 with TRBJ1-1; TRBD1 might be the D (5 bases). Germline assignment: CDR1 SNHLY and CDR2 FYNNEI. With 2 bases removed from V and 5 bases from J, the gap between germline ends came to 12 bases. CDR3 length equals 14 residues. The chain's CDR3 is CASSEWQGGTEAFF. For the CDR3, the DNA is TGTGCCAGCAGTGAATGGCAGGGTGGTACTGAAGCTTTCTTT.

The chain has TRBV30 and TRBJ1-2, with D possibly TRBD1 on 6 matching bases. Germline-derived CDR1 and CDR2 are GTSNPN and SVGIG (reference sequence). The CDR3 extends over 14 amino acids. Trimming took 3 bases from V and 8 from J, leaving 19 bases between them. DNA of the CDR3: TGTGCCTGGAGGGGACACCGCCCTATTTTAGGCTACACCTTC. Its protein product is CAWRGHRPILGYTF. Full variable domain (rest looked up from reference TRBV30 and TRBJ1-2): SQTIHQWPATLVQPVGSPLSLECTVEGTSNPNLYWYRQAAGRGLQLLFYSVGIGQISSEVPQNLSASRPQDRQFILSSKKLLLSDSGFYLCAWRGHRPILGYTFGSGTRLTVV.

The V and J genes are TRBV2 and TRBJ2-7; TRBD1 aligns across 7 bases. The length of the CDR3 is 15 residues. Germline CDR1 reads SNHLY; CDR2 reads FYNNEI. Losses at the gene ends were 11 bases for V and 4 bases for J; bases not matched to a gene: 17. The DNA of the CDR3 is TGTGCCGGGAACCTACAGGGGATAAAGAATTACGAGCAGTACTTC. Translating gives CAGNLQGIKNYEQYF. Variable domain in full (rest from reference TRBV2 and TRBJ2-7): EPEVTQTPSHQVTQMGQEVILRCVPISNHLYFYWYRQILGQKVEFLVSFYNNEISEKSEIFDDQFSVERPDGSNFTLKIRSTKLEDSAMYFCAGNLQGIKNYEQYFGPGTRLTVT.

The chain employs TRBV5-5 and TRBJ1-5, with 8 bases identical to TRBD1. This CDR3 is built from 16 residues. Germline assignment: CDR1 SGHKS and CDR2 YYEKEE (reference sequence). Unmatched junction bases numbered 13, after V lost 4 bases and J lost 7 bases. The CDR3 region is CASSPPLTGGNQPQHF. The DNA for the CDR3 is TGTGCCAGCAGCCCACCCCTTACAGGGGGAAACCAGCCCCAGCATTTT.